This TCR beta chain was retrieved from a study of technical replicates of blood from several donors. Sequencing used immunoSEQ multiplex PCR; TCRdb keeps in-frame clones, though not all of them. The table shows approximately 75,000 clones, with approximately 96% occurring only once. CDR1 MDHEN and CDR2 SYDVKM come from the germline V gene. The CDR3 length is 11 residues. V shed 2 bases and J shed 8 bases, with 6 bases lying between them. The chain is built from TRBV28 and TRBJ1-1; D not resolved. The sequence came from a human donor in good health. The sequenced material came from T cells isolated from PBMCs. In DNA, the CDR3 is TGTGCCAGCAGTTTACCGAGGGAAGCTTTCTTT. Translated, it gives CASSLPREAFF.